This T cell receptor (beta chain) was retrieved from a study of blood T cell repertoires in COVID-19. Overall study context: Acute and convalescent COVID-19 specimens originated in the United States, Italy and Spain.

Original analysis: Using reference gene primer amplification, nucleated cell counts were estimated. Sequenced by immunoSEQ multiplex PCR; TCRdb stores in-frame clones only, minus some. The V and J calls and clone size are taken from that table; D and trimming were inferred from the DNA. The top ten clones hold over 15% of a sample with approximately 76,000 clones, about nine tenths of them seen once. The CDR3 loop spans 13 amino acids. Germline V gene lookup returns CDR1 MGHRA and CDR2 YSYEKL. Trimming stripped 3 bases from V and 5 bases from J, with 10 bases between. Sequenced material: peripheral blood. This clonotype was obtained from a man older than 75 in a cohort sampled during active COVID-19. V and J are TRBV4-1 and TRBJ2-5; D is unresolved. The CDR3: CASSHGETETQYF. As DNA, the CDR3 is TGCGCCAGCAGCCACGGAGAAACGGAGACCCAGTACTTC.